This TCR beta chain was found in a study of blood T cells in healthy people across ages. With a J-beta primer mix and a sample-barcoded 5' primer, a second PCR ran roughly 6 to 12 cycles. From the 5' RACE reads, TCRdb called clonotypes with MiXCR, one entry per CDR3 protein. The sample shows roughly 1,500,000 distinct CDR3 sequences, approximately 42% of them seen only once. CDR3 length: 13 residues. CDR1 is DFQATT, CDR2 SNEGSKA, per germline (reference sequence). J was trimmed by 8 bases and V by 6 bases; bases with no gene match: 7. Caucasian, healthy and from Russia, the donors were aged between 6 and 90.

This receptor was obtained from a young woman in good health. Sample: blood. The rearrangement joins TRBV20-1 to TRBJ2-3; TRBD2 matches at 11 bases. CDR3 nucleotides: TGCAGTGCCATTAGCGGGGGGGCCTTTACGCAGTATTTT. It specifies CSAISGGAFTQYF.